This T cell receptor (beta chain) was documented in a study of regulatory T cells in long-lasting Graves disease. Study-level information: Positive TSH receptor antibodies alongside over 5 years of antithyroid drugs were what marked Graves' disease as persistent.

Time point denoted: persistent/refractory GD, antithyroid drugs over 5 years with positive TRAb. Following extraction of RNA from PBMCs, that RNA was used to make the TCR library. Per American Thyroid Association guidelines, Graves' disease was diagnosed. EDTA tubes held roughly 9 milliliters of peripheral blood from each patient. The CDR3 has 16 amino acids. Trimming took 2 bases from V and 3 from J; bases not matched to a gene: 7. Germline lookup yields CDR1 LGHNT and CDR2 FRNRAP. Remarks on this clonotype: Its antigen is not identified.

CDR3-region Arm-PCR and iRepertoire HTBI primers produced the TCR beta libraries. In TCRdb, the multiplex PCR reads were re-called with MiXCR into one record per CDR3 protein. Altogether 360,000 or so distinct CDR3 sequences are present, 20% to 25% being singletons, with the ten largest covering 28%. The study's findings and limits: Persistent disease was associated with favored TRBV28 usage and with favored use of TRBJ1-2 and TRBJ2-5.

The specimen comprised peripheral blood mononuclear cells (PBMCs), sampled when the disease was refractory, from a patient treated with antithyroid drugs. This sequence joins TRBV12-5 and TRBJ2-1, with 7 nucleotides matching TRBD2. The TCR originated in a woman between 40 and 55 years old with Graves disease. CDR3 protein: CASGLIQERGYNEQFF. CDR3 nucleotide sequence: TGTGCTAGTGGTTTGATACAAGAGCGGGGCTACAATGAGCAGTTCTTC. The full variable domain, rest sourced from reference TRBV12-5 and TRBJ2-1, is DARVTQTPRHKVTEMGQEVTMRCQPILGHNTVFWYRQTMMQGLELLAYFRNRAPLDDSGMPKDRFSAEMPDATLATLKIQPSEPRDSAVYFCASGLIQERGYNEQFFGPGTRLTVL.